One and the same sample provided the 16 T cell receptor beta chains below, sequenced in a study of neurological immune-mediated disorders (dated by TCRdb to between 2019 and 2020). The library was obtained by 5' RACE. Sequencing took place on an Illumina HiSeq 2500. The public sequencing data were trimmed at Q25 with fastp and processed into clonotypes with MiXCR by TCRdb, which kept only in-frame beta chains. CDR3 protein duplicates are merged, each entry listing the most common genes and DNA. This sample has about 76,000 distinct CDR3 sequences in its table, and more than 15% of those were observed once. Of the sample, approximately 15% falls within the top ten clones. Material: PBMCs. These receptors originate from a middle-aged woman in good health.

In this sample, this clonotype turned up many times. The chain carries TRBV11-2 and TRBJ2-1; no clear D. The CDR3 is made up of 14 amino acids. The V gene's germline CDR1 is SGHAT and CDR2 FQNNGV. V shed 4 bases and J shed 2 bases, with 9 bases lying between them. The CDR3 spells CASSSDGTYNEQFF. The CDR3 DNA follows: TGTGCCAGCAGCTCGGACGGCACCTACAATGAGCAGTTCTTC.

Many counts were recorded for this clonotype. This sequence joins TRBV20-1 and TRBJ2-5, with a tentative D call TRBD2 (6 bases). The CDR3 covers 14 residues. CDR1 is DFQATT and CDR2 is SNEGSKA in the germline V gene (reference sequence). Trimming shortened V by 0 bases and J by 2 bases, and 10 bases separated the two germline ends. CDR3: CSARDYREQETQYF. The DNA for the CDR3 is TGCAGTGCTAGAGATTACCGGGAGCAAGAGACCCAGTACTTC.

This clonotype was seen many times. This chain links TRBV12-3 or TRBV12-4 with TRBJ1-1; the match to TRBD1 covers 9 bases. V shed 5 bases, J shed 1 base, and the junction held 2 bases outside the gene matches. This CDR3 comprises 14 residues. The DNA for the CDR3 is TGTGCCAGCAGTCCGACAGGGGGGAACACTGAAGCTTTCTTT. It yields the protein CASSPTGGNTEAFF.

This clonotype has only a few counts. A much larger clone sits a single nucleotide away, making a read error possible. The chain combines TRBV12-3 or TRBV12-4 with TRBJ1-2; D gene uncertain. CDR3 length: 13 residues. The DNA for the CDR3 is TGTACCAGCAGCCTTCGGAACGGAATCGACTACACCTTC. It translates to CTSSLRNGIDYTF.

This clonotype appeared many times. The chain carries TRBV20-1 and TRBJ2-3; D gene unclear. The CDR3 is 15 residues long. V was pared by 1 base and J by 0 bases, with 11 bases between. Germline V CDR1 and CDR2: DFQATT, SNEGSKA (reference sequence). CDR3 sequence reads: CSARAGSTSTDTQYF. CDR3 DNA sequence: TGCAGTGCTAGAGCTGGGTCTACTAGCACAGATACGCAGTATTTT.

This clonotype was recorded only once. The chain links TRBV6-5 to TRBJ2-4; D could derive from TRBD1 or TRBD2 (5 bases each). Trimming shortened V by 5 bases and J by 0 bases, and 11 bases separated the two germline ends. The length of the CDR3 is 15 residues. Germline lookup yields CDR1 MNHEY and CDR2 SVGAGI. The CDR3 nucleotides are TGTGCCAGCAGTGGCAGAGGGGTAGCCAAAAACATTCAGTACTTC. It encodes CASSGRGVAKNIQYF.

Regarding this clonotype: A much larger clone is a single base away; this may be a read error. This chain links TRBV3-1 with TRBJ2-5; D possibly corresponds to TRBD1 (5 bases). The CDR3 is 17 amino acids. Germline V gene data show CDR1 as LGHDT and CDR2 as YNNKEL (reference sequence). The CDR3 region is CANSHQGAGRGEETQYF. In DNA form, the CDR3 reads TGTGCCAACAGCCATCAAGGGGCAGGGCGAGGCGAAGAGACCCAGTACTTC.

This clonotype was detected ten times or more. V and J are TRBV7-2 and TRBJ1-5, with 7 positions matching TRBD1. The CDR3 contains 15 residues. V shed 4 bases, J shed 6 bases, and the junction held 9 bases outside the gene matches. CDR1 SGHTA and CDR2 FQGNSA come from the germline V gene. The CDR3 region is CASSSSSDRAQPQHF. The CDR3 bases are TGTGCCAGCAGCTCCAGCTCCGACAGGGCTCAGCCCCAGCATTTT.

This clonotype was seen only a few times. Its ends do not fully match the called genes, so a read error is possible. The chain couples TRBV7-2 to TRBJ2-3; the match to TRBD2 covers 10 bases. The length of the CDR3 is 16 residues. Germline V lookup: CDR1 SGHTA, CDR2 FQGNSA. Written as DNA, the CDR3 is TGTGCCAGCAGCGCGCTTAGCGGGGGGACCACAGATACTCAGTATTTT. It is translated as CASSALSGGTTDTQYF.

This clonotype was detected many times. This chain uses TRBV20-1 with TRBJ2-7; 10 bases are shared with TRBD1. Germline CDR1 DFQATT, CDR2 SNEGSKA (reference sequence). The CDR3 is 15 amino acids. Germline trimming cut 4 bases from V and 5 bases from J; bases unmatched to any gene: 11. The CDR3 sequence is CSATRRDRGEDEQYF. The DNA for the CDR3 is TGCAGTGCTACGCGCCGGGACAGGGGCGAGGACGAGCAGTACTTC.

This clonotype has a count of ten or more. This rearrangement joins TRBV28 to TRBJ2-1; perhaps TRBD2 as D (7 bases). V dropped 8 bases and J dropped 7 bases, with 15 bases sitting between them. Germline-derived CDR1 and CDR2 are MDHEN and SYDVKM. This CDR3 is 13 amino acids long. Here the CDR3 DNA reads TGTGCCAGCGTTAGGGGGGGCTATAATGAGCAGTTCTTC. As protein: CASVRGGYNEQFF.

This clonotype was detected many times. The germline gene is not matched at one end of the junction; a read error may be the cause. V gene TRBV7-7 combines with J gene TRBJ2-5; D remains unclear. The germline V gene encodes CDR1 SSHAT and CDR2 FNYEAQ (reference sequence). The CDR3 has 13 amino acids. CDR3 amino acids: CASSAHVEETQYF. The CDR3 nucleotides read TGTGCTAGCAGCGCCCACGTGGAAGAGACCCAGTACTTC.

This clonotype was observed many times. The chain joins TRBV20-1 to TRBJ2-1; D gene ambiguous. Germline CDR1 and CDR2: DFQATT and SNEGSKA (reference sequence). V lost 3 bases, J lost 4 bases, and 4 bases lay in between. The CDR3 length is 11 residues. For the CDR3, the DNA is TGCAGTGCTAGTATTTACAATGAGCAGTTCTTC. Protein sequence: CSASIYNEQFF.

This clonotype has a count of ten or more. V usage is TRBV7-8 and J usage is TRBJ1-1; a possible D gene is TRBD1 (5 bases). With 2 bases removed from V and 4 bases from J, the gap between germline ends came to 17 bases. The CDR3 is made up of 16 amino acids. CDR1 and CDR2 (germline): SGHVS, FQNEAQ. The chain's CDR3 is CASSLFGTALGTEAFF. As DNA, the CDR3 is TGTGCCAGCAGCTTATTTGGGACGGCCTTGGGCACTGAAGCTTTCTTT.

The V and J genes are TRBV25-1 and TRBJ2-1; D possibly corresponds to TRBD2 (6 bases). Trimming pared 4 bases from V and 5 bases from J, leaving 15 bases between. The length of the CDR3 is 15 residues. The germline V gene encodes CDR1 MGHDK and CDR2 SYGVNS. The CDR3 coding sequence is TGTGCCAGCAGTGTGCAAGGCGGGAAGGACAATGAGCAGTTCTTC. Protein product: CASSVQGGKDNEQFF.

This clonotype was counted ten times or more. This chain uses TRBV12-3 or TRBV12-4 with TRBJ2-1; 13 bases match TRBD2. The V and J ends lost 5 bases and 0 bases, in that order; junction bases with no gene match: 10. This CDR3 comprises 19 residues. CDR3 DNA sequence: TGTGCCAGCAGTCGGACTAGCGGGGGAATCGGAAGCTCCTACAATGAGCAGTTCTTC. Translated, it gives CASSRTSGGIGSSYNEQFF.